This paragraph covers one T cell receptor beta chain sequence. Its antigen is currently not known. There are no base qualities to consult, and no much larger clone falls within one base. The sample belongs to a study of blood T cell repertoires in COVID-19 (dated by TCRdb to 2018 to 2021). In terms of the full investigation: Collaborator samples came from the United States, Italy and Spain and covered acute and convalescent phases of COVID-19. A freely available public database, intended as a resource for researchers studying the immune response to SARS-CoV-2, is where the repertoires were released. Sample metadata almost always included a de-identified subject ID, COVID-19 status, age in years and sex. The prospective study material was composed of cDNA or gDNA derived from T cells, B-cell-depleted T cells, or PBMCs. Subjects who had been exposed to COVID-19, were actively infected with it, or had recovered from it provided the deeply sampled blood TCRbeta repertoires that made up the dataset. Where available, HLA class I and class II types were taken from metadata supplied by the sample provider and were not determined by assay-based typing. The samples were drawn from the first 160 participants of the ongoing ImmuneRACE study and from 950 to 1,500 subjects provided by 6 global collaborators.

Overall study results and their limits: How much clinical and demographic metadata was included differed by source and by participant, and the metadata was provided uncurated.

The immunoSEQ Assay, a bias-controlled multiplex PCR, was used to amplify TCRbeta CDR3 regions from genomic DNA. The original methods were these. Nucleated cell counts per sample were estimated from amplification of reference gene primers within the assay. To quantify the absolute abundance of each unique TCRbeta CDR3 rearrangement, sequence reads were collapsed and filtered. Productive Simpson clonality was computed per sample as the square root of Simpson's diversity index over productive rearrangements. TCRdb provides this immuneACCESS table in a form limited to in-frame rearrangements. Some clones are lacking; in checked studies, under half of them reflect an unresolved V gene, and why the rest are absent is not known. V, J and clone size were drawn from that table, and D and trimming were deduced from the DNA. A total of some 150,000 clones appear in this sample, roughly 80% of them only once. In total, the top ten clones hold about 7% of the sample.

Taken from the germline V gene, the CDR1 and CDR2 loops are MNHEY and SVGAGI. Counted from cysteine to phenylalanine, this CDR3 has 10 amino acids. Left in the record is the CDR3 DNA by itself, 30 bases read in frame from the first base. The trim is 8 bases for V and 3 bases for J, with a gap of 5 bases between the germline ends. Each collaborating institution followed its own protocols to collect whole blood in K2EDTA tubes. For TCRbeta analysis, collaborator samples were shipped as frozen whole blood, as isolated PBMCs, or as DNA extracted from either sample type. The clonotype comes from a human donor in a cohort sampled during active COVID-19. The sample was peripheral blood. The sequence joins TRBV6-5 to TRBJ2-7; no D gene is confidently identified. Here is the DNA: TGTGCCAGCCGGTGCTACGAGCAGTACTTC. The encoded protein is CASRCYEQYF.